Each of the 26 T cell receptor beta chains below was sequenced from the same sample in a study of vaccination effects on CD4 cells after COVID-19. Viral peptide pools were used in the ViraFEST assay to expand antigen-specific CD4+ T cells, and sequencing came afterward. Following 10 days of culture, CD4+ T cells were isolated. As their vaccination, participants received two doses of either BNT162b2 or mRNA-1273. The antigens these receptors bind are not known. Measured with immunoSEQ multiplex PCR; TCRdb has only the in-frame clones, and not every one. The sample has roughly 32,000 clones, 72% seen once. Sequenced material: CD4+ T cells from PBMCs cultured with HCoV-229E spike peptides, taken after COVID-19 vaccination. Receptor source: a human donor who received a COVID-19 vaccine.

The chain has TRBV5-4 and TRBJ1-1; tentative D call: TRBD1 (5 bases). The V and J ends lost 3 bases and 2 bases respectively, with 14 bases between them. The CDR3 sequence is 15 residues long. From germline, CDR1 is SGHNT and CDR2 YYREEE (reference sequence). CDR3 bases: TGTGCCAGCAGCTCGCGACAGAAATACAACACTGAAGCTTTCTTT. Its protein is CASSSRQKYNTEAFF.

The genes are TRBV7-2 and TRBJ2-7, with D tentatively TRBD1 (5 bases). The germline gives CDR1 SGHTA, CDR2 FQGNSA. This CDR3 is 15 amino acids long. Trimming took 1 base from V and 2 from J, leaving 12 bases between them. The chain's CDR3 is CASSLVTALAYEQYF. Here the CDR3 DNA reads TGTGCCAGCAGCTTAGTGACAGCCTTGGCCTACGAGCAGTACTTC.

The V and J genes are TRBV6-5 and TRBJ1-1; 7 bases are a match to TRBD1. Per germline, CDR1 MNHEY and CDR2 SVGAGI. The CDR3 contains 13 residues. Losses at the gene ends were 6 bases for V and 5 bases for J; bases not matched to a gene: 6. Here the CDR3 reads CASRNPGGTEAFF. The CDR3, as DNA: TGTGCCAGCAGGAACCCAGGGGGTACTGAAGCTTTCTTT.

The sample holds a few counts of this clone. The rearrangement uses TRBV3-1 (or the pseudogene TRBV3-2) and TRBJ2-1, with D hard to call. Germline CDR1 and CDR2: LGHDT and YNNKEL (reference sequence). V was cut by 7 bases and J by 8 bases, with 15 bases left in between. The CDR3 extends over 13 amino acids. The CDR3 protein is CASKLSLVDEQFF. The DNA for the CDR3 is TGTGCCAGCAAACTGAGCCTGGTGGATGAGCAGTTCTTC.

The chain links TRBV19 to TRBJ2-7; the D gene could be TRBD1 or TRBD2 (5 bases each). The CDR3 has 12 amino acids. V lost 5 bases, J lost 5 bases, and 10 bases lay in between. Germline lookup yields CDR1 LNHDA and CDR2 SQIVND (reference sequence). CDR3 sequence: CASSVRDHEQYF. CDR3 in DNA: TGTGCCAGTAGTGTCAGGGACCACGAGCAGTACTTC.

The chain links TRBV5-1 to TRBJ2-1, with D perhaps TRBD1 or TRBD2 (5 bases each). Trimming took off 2 bases at V and 3 bases at J, with 15 bases between the two ends. Germline-derived CDR1 and CDR2 are SGHRS and YFSETQ. The CDR3 totals 16 residues. The CDR3 here is CASSFLSGPGYNEQFF. CDR3 bases: TGCGCCAGCAGCTTCCTATCGGGGCCCGGCTACAATGAGCAGTTCTTC.

This chain connects TRBV6-6 to TRBJ2-2, with a possible D match to TRBD1 (6 bases). From germline, CDR1 is MNHNY and CDR2 SVGAGI (reference sequence). CDR3 size: 15 residues. V lost 6 bases to trimming and J lost 6 bases, with 17 bases between them. The DNA of the CDR3 is TGTGCCAGCAGCCCCTCGGACAGTCCGTCCGGGGAGCTGTTTTTT. Translating it yields CASSPSDSPSGELFF.

Written as DNA, the CDR3 is TGTGCCAGCAGTGAAAGGCGGACAGGTCGTCATCATCGGCCCCAGCATTTT. Protein product: CASSERRTGRHHRPQHF. The chain carries TRBV6-1 and TRBJ1-5; 7 nucleotides line up with TRBD1. Per the germline V gene, CDR1 is MNHNS and CDR2 is SASEGT. The V gene end was trimmed by 2 bases and the J gene end by 9 bases; junction bases not matched to a gene: 16. This CDR3 is built from 17 residues.

The sample holds one count of this clone. This chain joins TRBV12-3 or TRBV12-4 and TRBJ1-1; D is perhaps TRBD1 (6 bases). The CDR3 is 13 amino acids. V dropped 0 bases and J dropped 11 bases, with 13 bases sitting between them. The CDR3 bases are TGTGCCAGCAGTTTAGCGGGGCAGGGGCGGGCTTTCTTT. This sequence encodes CASSLAGQGRAFF.

This chain connects TRBV12-5 to TRBJ1-1; D remains ambiguous. Germline-derived CDR1 and CDR2 are LGHNT and FRNRAP. Trimming took 0 bases from V and 1 from J, leaving 12 bases between them. The CDR3 contains 16 residues. Here the CDR3 reads CASGLVLSSPNTEAFF. DNA of the CDR3: TGTGCTAGTGGTTTGGTACTGTCCAGCCCGAACACTGAAGCTTTCTTT. The full variable domain, completed using reference TRBV12-5 and TRBJ1-1, is DARVTQTPRHKVTEMGQEVTMRCQPILGHNTVFWYRQTMMQGLELLAYFRNRAPLDDSGMPKDRFSAEMPDATLATLKIQPSEPRDSAVYFCASGLVLSSPNTEAFFGQGTRLTVV.

The rearrangement links TRBV19 to TRBJ2-7; the D gene could be TRBD1 or TRBD2 (5 bases each). Trimming shortened V by 5 bases and J by 3 bases, and 14 bases separated the two germline ends. Germline CDR1 LNHDA, CDR2 SQIVND (reference sequence). The CDR3 loop spans 14 amino acids. CDR3 DNA: TGTGCCAGTAGTCGCCGGGACGGGTACTACGAGCAGTACTTC. Translated, it gives CASSRRDGYYEQYF.

The rearrangement joins TRBV6-5 to TRBJ1-1; D remains ambiguous. The CDR3 contains 15 residues. Trimming shortened V by 2 bases and J by 2 bases, and 12 bases separated the two germline ends. The germline CDR1 and CDR2 sequences are MNHEY and SVGAGI. This chain's CDR3 is CASSYGEPLNTEAFF. CDR3 nucleotides: TGTGCCAGCAGTTACGGGGAACCGTTAAACACTGAAGCTTTCTTT.

This chain joins TRBV6-6 and TRBJ2-7; the D is unclear. The CDR3 is made up of 15 amino acids. The V end lost 6 bases, the J end lost 3 bases, and 18 bases lay between the germline ends. CDR1 MNHNY and CDR2 SVGAGI come from the germline V gene (reference sequence). CDR3 bases: TGTGCCAGCAGCATTAAAACTATTGCGGTCTACGAGCAGTACTTC. Translating gives CASSIKTIAVYEQYF.

The CDR3 DNA sequence: TGTGCCAGCTCACCGCCGGGACAGGGGTATGAAAAACTGTTTTTT. The encoded protein is CASSPPGQGYEKLFF. The J gene is TRBJ1-4, the V gene TRBV18; 10 bases are shared with TRBD1. The V gene end was trimmed by 3 bases and the J gene end by 6 bases; junction bases not matched to a gene: 4. CDR3 length equals 15 residues. Germline CDR1 is KGHSH and CDR2 is LQKENI.

In this sample, this clone turned up a few times. The chain joins TRBV30 to TRBJ2-2, with no clear D. Between the trimmed V and J ends, which lost 4 bases and 7 bases, there was a span of 10 bases. Germline V lookup: CDR1 GTSNPN, CDR2 SVGIG (reference sequence). The CDR3 totals 12 residues. CDR3 residues: CAWNLGSGELFF. CDR3 sequence (DNA): TGTGCCTGGAATTTGGGTAGCGGGGAGCTGTTTTTT.

V gene TRBV6-5 combines with J gene TRBJ1-2; D possibly corresponds to TRBD1 (5 bases). Germline V gene data show CDR1 as MNHEY and CDR2 as SVGAGI. V lost 7 bases to trimming and J lost 2 bases, with 5 bases between them. This CDR3 has 11 residues. CDR3 DNA: TGTGCCAGCAAGGGGAACTATGGCTACACCTTC. As protein: CASKGNYGYTF.

This clone was observed once. V usage is TRBV6-6 and J usage is TRBJ1-5, with D hard to call. V lost 6 bases, J lost 2 bases, and 14 bases lay in between. The CDR3 contains 15 residues. CDR1 MNHNY and CDR2 SVGAGI come from the germline V gene (reference sequence). CDR3 sequence: CASSNWKGGNQPQHF. The CDR3 coding sequence is TGTGCCAGCAGCAATTGGAAGGGAGGCAATCAGCCCCAGCATTTT.

The chain has TRBV2 and TRBJ1-2, with D possibly TRBD1 on 5 matching bases. The V and J ends lost 7 bases and 4 bases respectively, with 16 bases between them. This CDR3 is built from 14 residues. CDR1 SNHLY and CDR2 FYNNEI come from the germline V gene. CDR3 nucleotides: TGTGCCAGCACCCTCGGGGGGTTTCCCTATGGCTACACCTTC. Translated: CASTLGGFPYGYTF.

The V and J genes are TRBV9 and TRBJ2-3, with 10 bases aligning to TRBD2. Losses at the gene ends were 0 bases for V and 5 bases for J; bases not matched to a gene: 6. CDR3 length: 16 residues. CDR1 is SGDLS, CDR2 YYNGEE, per germline. DNA of the CDR3: TGTGCCAGCAGCGTAGAAGCGGGGGGGCGGAGAGATACGCAGTATTTT. Translating it yields CASSVEAGGRRDTQYF. The full variable domain, rest sourced from reference TRBV9 and TRBJ2-3, is DSGVTQTPKHLITATGQRVTLRCSPRSGDLSVYWYQQSLDQGLQFLIQYYNGEERAKGNILERFSAQQFPDLHSELNLSSLELGDSALYFCASSVEAGGRRDTQYFGPGTRLTVL.

In DNA, the CDR3 is TGTGCCTGGAGTGTACAAAGGACAGGAAGAGAAAAACTGTTTTTT. Protein: CAWSVQRTGREKLFF. The chain combines TRBV30 with TRBJ1-4; TRBD1 aligns across 7 bases. Germline assignment: CDR1 GTSNPN and CDR2 SVGIG (reference sequence). V was clipped by 0 bases and J by 8 bases; unmatched bases: 9. The CDR3 is 15 amino acids.

This clone came up a few times. The chain employs TRBV12-3 or TRBV12-4 and TRBJ1-4; D unresolved. V lost 1 base and J 8 bases, leaving 5 bases between the germline ends. The CDR3 is 12 residues long. In DNA form, the CDR3 reads TGTGCCAGCAGTTTAGAAGGGGAAAAACTGTTTTTT. Residues: CASSLEGEKLFF.

The J gene is TRBJ2-7, the V gene TRBV7-9; 7 nucleotides line up with TRBD2. With 1 base clipped from V and 2 bases from J, the junction kept 5 bases outside the gene matches. The CDR3 runs to 15 residues. Germline values: CDR1 SEHNR, CDR2 FQNEAQ (reference sequence). This chain's CDR3 is CASSLGGSNPYEQYF. In DNA form, the CDR3 reads TGTGCCAGCAGCTTAGGCGGGAGTAACCCCTACGAGCAGTACTTC.

The chain employs TRBV30 and TRBJ2-1; D is possibly TRBD1 (5 bases). This CDR3 has 15 residues. V gave up 2 bases and J gave up 0 bases, with 11 bases separating them. CDR1 GTSNPN and CDR2 SVGIG come from the germline V gene (reference sequence). The CDR3 DNA reads TGTGCCTGGAGTCTGCGGACAAACTCCTACAATGAGCAGTTCTTC. Translating gives CAWSLRTNSYNEQFF.

The V gene is TRBV20-1, the J gene TRBJ1-2; 7 positions agree with TRBD1. There are 14 residues in the CDR3. From germline, CDR1 is DFQATT and CDR2 SNEGSKA (reference sequence). Germline trimming cut 3 bases from V and 8 bases from J; bases unmatched to any gene: 12. The CDR3 reads CSASLMGRGKGYTF. The CDR3 region has the DNA TGCAGTGCTAGTTTGATGGGCAGGGGGAAGGGCTACACCTTC.

The CDR3 sequence is CASSLGTGSNQPQHF. In nucleotides, the CDR3 is TGCGCCAGCAGCTTGGGGACAGGGAGCAATCAGCCCCAGCATTTT. V gene TRBV5-1 combines with J gene TRBJ1-5; 8 positions agree with TRBD1. This CDR3 has 15 amino acids. Germline V gene data show CDR1 as SGHRS and CDR2 as YFSETQ. V was pared by 0 bases and J by 1 base, with 0 bases of the junction left unmatched.

The chain recombines TRBV15 with TRBJ1-2, with D uncertain. From germline, CDR1 is LNHNV and CDR2 YYDKDF (reference sequence). With 4 bases removed from V and 0 bases from J, the gap between germline ends came to 6 bases. This CDR3 region has 13 residues. The DNA of the CDR3 is TGTGCCACCAGCATTGGGACTAACTATGGCTACACCTTC. Its protein is CATSIGTNYGYTF.